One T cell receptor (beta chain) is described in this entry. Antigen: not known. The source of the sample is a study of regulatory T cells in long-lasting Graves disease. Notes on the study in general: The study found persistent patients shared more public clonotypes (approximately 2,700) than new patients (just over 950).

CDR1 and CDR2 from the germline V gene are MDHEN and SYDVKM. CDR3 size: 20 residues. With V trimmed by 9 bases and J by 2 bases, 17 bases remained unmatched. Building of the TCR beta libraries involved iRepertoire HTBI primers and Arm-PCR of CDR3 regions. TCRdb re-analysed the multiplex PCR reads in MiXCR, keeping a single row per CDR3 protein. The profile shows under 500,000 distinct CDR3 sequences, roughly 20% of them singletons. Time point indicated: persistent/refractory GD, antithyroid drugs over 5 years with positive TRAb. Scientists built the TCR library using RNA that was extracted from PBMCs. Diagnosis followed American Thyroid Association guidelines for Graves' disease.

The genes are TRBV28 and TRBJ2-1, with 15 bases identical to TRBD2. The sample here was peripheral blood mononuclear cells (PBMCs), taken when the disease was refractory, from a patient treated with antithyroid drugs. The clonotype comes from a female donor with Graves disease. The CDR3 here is CASPSGAGGTSGGTYNEQFF. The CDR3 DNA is TGTGCCAGTCCGTCGGGGGCAGGAGGGACTAGCGGGGGGACCTACAATGAGCAGTTCTTC.